This record looks at one T cell receptor (beta chain) sequence and its context. What it binds is unknown. Each patient relapsed following autologous stem cell transplantation, and prior brentuximab vedotin exposure differed. Germline loops: CDR1 ENHRY, CDR2 SYGVKD. The CDR3 extends over 14 amino acids. V dropped 7 bases and J dropped 5; count of bases not matched to a gene: 8. This sample stems from a study of PD-1 blockade in classical Hodgkin lymphoma. Study outcomes and limitations: Baseline diversity in complete responders resembled that of newly diagnosed patients. Underlying causes for the observed repertoire differences were not defined, possibly disease activity or prior therapy.

This table comes from immunoSEQ multiplex PCR, and its TCRdb copy is limited to in-frame clones, with some not included. The table shows 11,000 to 15,000 clones, with under 80% occurring only once. The rearrangement links TRBV10-3 to TRBJ1-2, with 9 bases lining up with TRBD1. The specimen comprised peripheral blood mononuclear cells (PBMCs), sampled before the second cycle of nivolumab. This clonotype originated in a human donor with classical Hodgkin lymphoma. This CDR3 is CAITADRGFYGYTF. CDR3 DNA sequence: TGTGCCATCACCGCAGACAGGGGGTTTTATGGCTACACCTTC.